This TCR beta chain was profiled in a study of blood T cell repertoires in COVID-19. Overall study context: Some COVID-19 samples were acute and others convalescent; all came from the United States, Italy and Spain.

Sequencing used immunoSEQ multiplex PCR; TCRdb keeps in-frame clones, though not all of them. The data show fewer than 250,000 clones, with 84% seen just once and approximately 8% held by the top ten. The TCR originated in a woman aged 45 to 65 with active or convalescent COVID-19. Specimen: peripheral blood.

CDR3 DNA: TGTGCCAGCAGCTTAGTTCGGGGTCCGGAATTAAATTCACCCCTCCACTTT. Translating it yields CASSLVRGPELNSPLHF. The genes are TRBV13 and TRBJ1-6, with D unclear. V was cut by 1 base and J by 7 bases, with 17 bases left in between. This CDR3 region has 17 residues. Per the germline V gene, CDR1 is PRHDT and CDR2 is FYEKMQ (reference sequence).